The 12 T cell receptor beta chains presented below share a single source sample, sequenced in a study of identifying expanded T cells in peripheral blood. Only in-frame clones appear in the TCRdb table, and some are missing; sequencing was by immunoSEQ multiplex PCR. The sample shows approximately 130,000 clones, roughly 90% of them seen only once. The sequenced material came from blood. The receptor source for this set is a person aged 18-70 years in good health.

The chain joins TRBV29-1 to TRBJ1-2; D possibly corresponds to TRBD1 (5 bases). The V gene lost 6 bases and the J gene lost 8 bases, with 19 bases spanning the gap. Germline loops: CDR1 SQVTM, CDR2 ANQGSEA. The CDR3 extends over 13 amino acids. The CDR3 loop is CSVSGTDGWGYTF. CDR3 bases: TGCAGCGTCTCTGGGACGGATGGTTGGGGCTACACCTTC. The full variable domain, its missing parts supplied by reference TRBV29-1 and TRBJ1-2, is SAVISQKPSRDICQRGTSLTIQCQVDSQVTMMFWYRQQPGQSLTLIATANQGSEATYESGFVIDKFPISRPNLTFSTLTVSNMSPEDSSIYLCSVSGTDGWGYTFGSGTRLTVV.

The chain has TRBV6-6 and TRBJ1-5; D is ambiguous. Trimming stripped 4 bases from V and 0 bases from J, with 10 bases between. Germline V gene sequence: CDR1 MNHNY, CDR2 SVGAGI (reference sequence). This CDR3 contains 15 residues. The CDR3 coding sequence is TGTGCCAGCAGTTCGGGATGGGATAGCAATCAGCCCCAGCATTTT. Its translation is CASSSGWDSNQPQHF.

The genes are TRBV7-9 and TRBJ1-3; no definite D call. CDR3 length equals 14 residues. Trimming removed 2 bases from V and 1 base from J, with 6 bases in between. Germline CDR1 reads SEHNR; CDR2 reads FQNEAQ (reference sequence). CDR3 protein: CASSLYGSGNTIYF. CDR3 nucleotides: TGTGCCAGCAGCTTATACGGTTCTGGAAACACCATATATTTT.

This sequence joins TRBV9 and TRBJ2-7, with 9 bases fitting TRBD2. V was pared by 3 bases and J by 12 bases, with 7 bases of the junction left unmatched. Germline V gives CDR1 SGDLS, CDR2 YYNGEE. The CDR3 consists of 12 residues. CDR3 sequence: CASSGLAGGMYF. CDR3 nucleotide sequence: TGTGCCAGCAGCGGGCTGGCGGGAGGGATGTACTTC.

This clone occurred once. The CDR3 reads CASSLQGPTTDTQYF. The CDR3 bases are TGTGCCAGCAGCCTCCAGGGGCCCACCACAGATACGCAGTATTTT. The chain recombines TRBV7-3 with TRBJ2-3, with D perhaps matching TRBD1 (6 bases). The CDR3 runs to 15 residues. V lost 5 bases, J lost 2 bases, and 14 bases lay in between. The germline gives CDR1 SGHTA, CDR2 FQGTGA.

The J gene is TRBJ1-4, the V gene TRBV14; D may be TRBD1 (5 bases). Trimming took off 0 bases at V and 5 bases at J, with 13 bases between the two ends. In germline, CDR1 is SGHDN, CDR2 FVKESK. The CDR3 sequence is 16 residues long. The CDR3: CASSQDLRQRNEKLFF. The CDR3 DNA sequence: TGTGCCAGCAGCCAAGACCTCAGACAGAGGAATGAAAAACTGTTTTTT.

Details on this clone: One end of the junction varies from germline; a read error may be responsible. The rearrangement joins TRBV7-9 to TRBJ1-1, with TRBD1 as a possible D gene (5 bases). The germline V gene encodes CDR1 SEHNR and CDR2 FQNEAQ (reference sequence). The CDR3 consists of 13 residues. This CDR3 is CASRLEEGLRAFF. In nucleotides, the CDR3 is TGTGCCAGCAGATTAGAGGAGGGGCTTCGAGCTTTCTTT.

This clone was recorded once. The gene calls are TRBV11-2 and TRBJ2-1; no firm D call. CDR1 and CDR2 (germline): SGHAT, FQNNGV. The CDR3 loop spans 13 amino acids. The V and J ends lost 2 bases and 5 bases respectively, with 7 bases between them. The DNA of the CDR3 is TGTGCCAGCAGCTTATCACAGAACAATGAGCAGTTCTTC. Amino acids: CASSLSQNNEQFF.

The J gene is TRBJ2-7, the V gene TRBV18, with a weak D call TRBD2 (6 bases). Trimming removed 2 bases from V and 3 bases from J, with 11 bases in between. There are 14 residues in the CDR3. Germline CDR1 reads KGHSH; CDR2 reads LQKENI. CDR3 coding DNA: TGTGCCAGCTCACCATTAGTCGGGAGCTACGAGCAGTACTTC. This codes for CASSPLVGSYEQYF.

This clone has only one observation. The genes are TRBV13 and TRBJ2-3, with TRBD2 matching over 7 bases. The CDR3 covers 15 residues. V shed 5 bases, J shed 2 bases, and the junction held 7 bases outside the gene matches. Germline assignment: CDR1 PRHDT and CDR2 FYEKMQ (reference sequence). The CDR3 loop is CASSPRDYATDTQYF. The CDR3 DNA is TGTGCCAGCAGCCCACGGGACTACGCCACAGATACGCAGTATTTT.

The chain joins TRBV6-1 to TRBJ1-2, with a possible D match to TRBD1 (6 bases). Germline V gives CDR1 MNHNS, CDR2 SASEGT. V gave up 4 bases and J gave up 1 base, with 16 bases separating them. The CDR3 extends over 16 amino acids. The CDR3 is CASSGGPGAGNYGYTF. CDR3 coding DNA: TGTGCCAGCAGTGGGGGGCCAGGGGCGGGTAACTATGGCTACACCTTC.

The chain is built from TRBV7-9 and TRBJ1-5, with TRBD1 matching over 10 bases. Per the germline V gene, CDR1 is SEHNR and CDR2 is FQNEAQ (reference sequence). After removal of 7 bases from V and 2 bases from J, the junction contained 14 bases not matched to a gene. The CDR3 runs 18 residues. The CDR3 coding sequence is TGTGCCAGCACCGGGGACAGGGGATTCCCTGACGGCAATCAGCCCCAGCATTTT. Translation: CASTGDRGFPDGNQPQHF.